A selection of T cell receptor beta chains follows, all from one sample in a study of control samples from healthy donors and cancer patients. The data were produced by immunoSEQ multiplex PCR, yet TCRdb's version contains in-frame clones alone and is incomplete. The sample shows 90,000 to 100,000 clones, 84% of them seen only once. The source material was PBMCs. The receptors originated from a man between 65 and 79 years old with lung cancer. The CDR3 runs from the conserved cysteine through the conserved F or W. Fields, in order: clone size, J gene, D gene, V gene, CDR3 DNA, CDR3 protein. D genes are given only for firm matches. For some rows the clone size is stated as once, few or many, or as a class when expanded; others skip it.

NA | TRBJ2-6 | NA | TRBV19 | TGTGCCAGTAGTGCCTTAGCTGGGGCCAACGTCCTGACTTTC | CASSALAGANVLTF
NA | TRBJ2-1 | TRBD2 | TRBV13 | TGTGCCAGCAGCTTTGGGACTATGGATGAGCAGTTCTTC | CASSFGTMDEQFF
NA | TRBJ2-7 | TRBD1 | TRBV30 | TGTGCCTGGAACAAATTAGGGGGCCACTACGAGCAGTACTTC | CAWNKLGGHYEQYF
NA | TRBJ2-3 | NA | TRBV30 | TGTGCCTGGAGTGTAAAAATACCGCTTCGCACAGATACGCAGTATTTT | CAWSVKIPLRTDTQYF
few | TRBJ2-3 | NA | TRBV9 | TGTGCCAGCAGCGTTGTTGGCACAGATACGCAGTATTTT | CASSVVGTDTQYF
NA | TRBJ1-1 | NA | TRBV10-3 | TGTGCCATCAGTGACCGACAGGATACATACACTGAAGCTTTCTTT | CAISDRQDTYTEAFF
NA | TRBJ2-7 | NA | TRBV11-2 | TGTGCCAGCAGCTCATGGAGAGGCGACGAGCAGTACTTC | CASSSWRGDEQYF
many | TRBJ1-4 | TRBD1 | TRBV19 | TGTGCCAGTAGTGGGAAACAGGGGGCCGGTAATGAAAAACTGTTTTTT | CASSGKQGAGNEKLFF
NA | TRBJ1-1 | NA | TRBV27 | TGTGCCAGCAGTTTATCGATGCAGGGCACTGAAGCTTTCTTT | CASSLSMQGTEAFF
NA | TRBJ2-2 | NA | TRBV11-2 | TGTGCCAGCAGCTTAGGACGGGCGAACACCGGGGAGCTGTTTTTT | CASSLGRANTGELFF
NA | TRBJ1-5 | NA | TRBV10-2 | TGCGCCAGCAGTGAGATCGGGGGGAATCAGCCCCAGCATTTT | CASSEIGGNQPQHF
NA | TRBJ1-2 | NA | TRBV6-6 | TGTGCCAGTTCACCAATCGACGGGGGCCGAGGTGGCTACACCTTC | CASSPIDGGRGGYTF
few | TRBJ2-7 | NA | TRBV20-1 | TGCAGTGCTAGTCTAGCTTCCTACGAGCAGTACTTC | CSASLASYEQYF
NA | TRBJ2-3 | TRBD2 | TRBV6-6 | TGTGCCAGCAGCCGAGGGACTAGCGGGGATAGCACAGATACGCAGTATTTT | CASSRGTSGDSTDTQYF
few | TRBJ2-1 | NA | TRBV6-4 | TGTGCCAGCAGTGACCGGGCAGATTACAATGAGCAGTTCTTC | CASSDRADYNEQFF
NA | TRBJ2-2 | TRBD2 | TRBV6-6 | TGTGCCAGCAGTTCGACGGGGGGTGCGGGCGGGGAGCTGTTTTTT | CASSSTGGAGGELFF
NA | TRBJ1-2 | TRBD1 | TRBV9 | TGTGCCAGCAGCCTGGGGACAGCTTCAAACTATGGCTACACCTTC | CASSLGTASNYGYTF
NA | TRBJ2-1 | NA | TRBV4-2 | TGTGCCAGCAGCCAAGATCGTCGGGTCCCTGAGCAGTTCTTC | CASSQDRRVPEQFF
NA | TRBJ2-7 | NA | TRBV3-1/TRBV3-2 | TGTGCCAGCAGCCAAGATTGGCGGACCTACGAGCAGTACTTC | CASSQDWRTYEQYF
NA | TRBJ1-1 | NA | TRBV6-6 | TGTGCCAGCAGTTACCCCACCTCACAGGGAGTCACTGAAGCTTTCTTT | CASSYPTSQGVTEAFF
NA | TRBJ1-1 | NA | TRBV18 | TGTGCCAGCTCACCACTGGGGGCCCGGAACACTGAAGCTTTCTTT | CASSPLGARNTEAFF
few | TRBJ1-3 | TRBD1 | TRBV30 | TGTGCCTGGAGTGTAGGGACAGGCTCTGGAAACACCATATATTTT | CAWSVGTGSGNTIYF
NA | TRBJ2-1 | NA | TRBV9 | TGTGCCAGCAGCGTAGCTACCAGCCTCGGAGGAAATGAGCAGTTCTTC | CASSVATSLGGNEQFF
NA | TRBJ2-2 | TRBD1 | TRBV29-1 | TGCAGCGGCGGACCGGGACAGGGGGGGGTCGGGGAGCTGTTTTTT | CSGGPGQGGVGELFF
NA | TRBJ1-3 | NA | TRBV30 | TGTGCCTGGAGTGTACCCCTCGGAGGGGGAGCGGGAAACACCATATATTTT | CAWSVPLGGGAGNTIYF
NA | TRBJ1-6 | NA | TRBV6-1 | TGTGCCAGCAGTGAAGCGTGGGGATTAAATTCACCCCTCCACTTT | CASSEAWGLNSPLHF
once | TRBJ1-5 | TRBD1 | TRBV2 | TGTGCCAGCAGTGAAGCGTTCCCGGGTTCCCTGACAGGGGGCAATCAGCCCCAGCATTTT | CASSEAFPGSLTGGNQPQHF
NA | TRBJ1-5 | TRBD1 | TRBV19 | TGTGCCAGTAGTTATTCAGGGGGCCATCAGCCCCAGCATTTT | CASSYSGGHQPQHF
NA | TRBJ2-7 | TRBD1 | TRBV7-2 | TGTGCCAGCAGCTCAATGCCAGGGGGCTACGAGCAGTACTTC | CASSSMPGGYEQYF
NA | TRBJ2-7 | NA | TRBV9 | TGTGCCAGCAGCGGGCGAGAGCAGTACTTC | CASSGREQYF
NA | TRBJ2-2 | TRBD2 | TRBV30 | TGTGCCTGGAGTGGGGACTATCACACCGGGGAGCTGTTTTTT | CAWSGDYHTGELFF
NA | TRBJ2-4 | NA | TRBV6-1 | TGTGCCAGCAGTGAAGGGGATCACCTTCCCCTCAACCAAAACATTCAGTACTTC | CASSEGDHLPLNQNIQYF
few | TRBJ2-7 | NA | TRBV9 | TGTGCCAGCAGCGTAGTACCGGGACCGGCGAGCTACGAGCAGTACTTC | CASSVVPGPASYEQYF
NA | TRBJ1-4 | NA | TRBV30 | TGTGCCTGGAGTGTAGGGAGGGGGGAAAAACTGTTTTTT | CAWSVGRGEKLFF
NA | TRBJ1-2 | TRBD1 | TRBV6-2/TRBV6-3 | TGTGCCAGCAGTATGGGGGGACAGGGGACTGACTATGGCTACACCTTC | CASSMGGQGTDYGYTF
NA | TRBJ2-3 | TRBD2 | TRBV6-5 | TGTGCCAGCAGTAAACGCGGGGGTACAGATACGCAGTATTTT | CASSKRGGTDTQYF
NA | TRBJ2-5 | TRBD2 | TRBV30 | TGTGCCTGGAGGATAAGCGGGGGGGCCCAAGAGACCCAGTACTTC | CAWRISGGAQETQYF
NA | TRBJ2-3 | NA | TRBV3-1/TRBV3-2 | TGTGCCAGCTTCCGAGAGGGGACAGATACGCAGTATTTT | CASFREGTDTQYF
NA | TRBJ2-3 | TRBD2 | TRBV11-2 | TGTGCCAGCAGCTTTAGCGGGGGGAGACCCACAGATACGCAGTATTTT | CASSFSGGRPTDTQYF
NA | TRBJ1-1 | NA | TRBV5-4 | TGTGCCAGCAGCTTGCTTTTGGTTGCAAGGGGCACTGAAGCTTTCTTT | CASSLLLVARGTEAFF
NA | TRBJ2-7 | NA | TRBV2 | TGTGCCACCATGAAAGGGGGGGCGTTGTACGAGCAGTACTTC | CATMKGGALYEQYF
NA | TRBJ2-6 | NA | TRBV5-1 | TGCGCCAGCAGCTTGGTGGGGGGGGCGAGCTCTGGGGCCAACGTCCTGACTTTC | CASSLVGGASSGANVLTF
NA | TRBJ2-3 | TRBD2 | TRBV27 | TGTGCCAGCAGTTTTCGCGGGGGGGTCGCAGATACGCAGTATTTT | CASSFRGGVADTQYF